A single sample is the source of the 21 T cell receptor beta chains below, sequenced in a study of CD8 T cells in Susac syndrome. cDNA came from roughly 0.53 to 1 ug RNA primed by random hexamers. TCRdb recomputed calls from the immunoSEQ multiplex PCR reads with MiXCR, one row per CDR3 protein. The sample lists about 240,000 distinct CDR3 sequences, 90% to 96% occurring once. Sequencing input: CD4+ T cells from PBMCs. The origin of the receptors is a human donor with Susac syndrome.

The V and J genes are TRBV18 and TRBJ2-2, with D possibly matching TRBD1 (5 bases). CDR3 length equals 14 residues. The germline V gene encodes CDR1 KGHSH and CDR2 LQKENI. V was pared by 2 bases and J by 4 bases, with 8 bases between. The CDR3 sequence is CASSPGQATGELFF. The CDR3 nucleotides read TGTGCCAGCTCACCAGGACAAGCCACCGGGGAGCTGTTTTTT.

This chain links TRBV20-1 with TRBJ1-5; D perhaps matches TRBD1 (5 bases). The germline V and J ends were trimmed by 7 bases and 7 bases, with 17 bases remaining between them. The germline V gene encodes CDR1 DFQATT and CDR2 SNEGSKA (reference sequence). The CDR3 extends over 13 amino acids. CDR3 nucleotides: TGCAGTGTACTCAGGGATCCGGGGCAGCCCCAGCATTTT. Translation gives CSVLRDPGQPQHF.

V usage is TRBV29-1 and J usage is TRBJ1-1; unclear D gene. Germline CDR1 and CDR2: SQVTM and ANQGSEA. This CDR3 region has 13 residues. V dropped 3 bases and J dropped 0 bases, with 8 bases sitting between them. The CDR3 protein is CSVDNRLNTEAFF. The DNA for the CDR3 is TGCAGCGTTGACAACAGACTGAACACTGAAGCTTTCTTT.

The chain carries TRBV30 and TRBJ2-4; the D is unclear. The CDR3 consists of 16 residues. Germline V gene lookup returns CDR1 GTSNPN and CDR2 SVGIG (reference sequence). V shed 2 bases and J shed 8 bases, with 22 bases lying between them. CDR3 DNA: TGTGCCTGGAGTCCTGCGAGGCGATCAAGGGTTGACATTCAGTACTTC. Amino acid sequence: CAWSPARRSRVDIQYF. The variable domain in full, completed from reference TRBV30 and TRBJ2-4, reads SQTIHQWPATLVQPVGSPLSLECTVEGTSNPNLYWYRQAAGRGLQLLFYSVGIGQISSEVPQNLSASRPQDRQFILSSKKLLLSDSGFYLCAWSPARRSRVDIQYFGAGTRLSVL.

The chain joins TRBV9 to TRBJ2-1; 11 bases align to TRBD2. Trimming took 3 bases from V and 4 from J; bases not matched to a gene: 12. CDR1 and CDR2 (germline): SGDLS, YYNGEE. This CDR3 has 18 amino acids. CDR3 DNA: TGTGCCAGCAGCGCCCACCAGCCGGGACTAGCGGAGTACAATGAGCAGTTCTTC. Protein sequence: CASSAHQPGLAEYNEQFF. Filled out from reference TRBV9 and TRBJ2-1, the complete variable domain reads DSGVTQTPKHLITATGQRVTLRCSPRSGDLSVYWYQQSLDQGLQFLIQYYNGEERAKGNILERFSAQQFPDLHSELNLSSLELGDSALYFCASSAHQPGLAEYNEQFFGPGTRLTVL.

The chain links TRBV28 to TRBJ1-2; D is uncertain. Per germline, CDR1 MDHEN and CDR2 SYDVKM. This CDR3 region has 11 residues. V was pared by 10 bases and J by 8 bases, with 14 bases between. Written as DNA, the CDR3 is TGTGCCACCCGGAAGGCGGGCGGCTACACCTTC. It encodes CATRKAGGYTF.

This clonotype is a singleton in its sample. The chain carries TRBV2 and TRBJ2-3; D remains ambiguous. CDR1 is SNHLY and CDR2 is FYNNEI in the germline V gene. Trimming cost V 8 bases and J 2 bases, with 11 bases left between them. This CDR3 contains 13 residues. CDR3 region: CASLSRHTDTQYF. In DNA, the CDR3 is TGTGCCAGCCTCTCGCGACACACAGATACGCAGTATTTT.

The V call is TRBV12-3 or TRBV12-4, the J call TRBJ2-1, with 7 bases that match TRBD1. This CDR3 region has 14 residues. Unmatched junction bases numbered 10, after V lost 5 bases and J lost 9 bases. The CDR3 region is CASSLRQGGSEQFF. Here the CDR3 DNA reads TGTGCCAGCAGTCTCCGACAGGGTGGAAGTGAGCAGTTCTTC.

The V gene is TRBV20-1, the J gene TRBJ1-5; 8 nucleotides line up with TRBD1. Germline-derived CDR1 and CDR2 are DFQATT and SNEGSKA (reference sequence). This CDR3 spans 14 amino acids. V was clipped by 2 bases and J by 5 bases; unmatched bases: 5. CDR3 coding DNA: TGCAGTGCTAGAAGACAGGGGATGGATCAGCCCCAGCATTTT. It translates to CSARRQGMDQPQHF.

The chain employs TRBV7-9 and TRBJ1-5, with D possibly being TRBD1 (5 bases). Germline V gene data show CDR1 as SEHNR and CDR2 as FQNEAQ (reference sequence). Trimming left V 1 base short and J 1 base short, with 11 bases between. CDR3 length: 16 amino acids. This CDR3 reads CASSLGEAGSNQPQHF. In nucleotides, the CDR3 is TGTGCCAGCAGCTTAGGGGAGGCAGGGAGCAATCAGCCCCAGCATTTT.

The chain recombines TRBV11-2 with TRBJ2-1; TRBD2 aligns across 10 bases. The CDR3 covers 16 residues. Looked up from germline, CDR1 is SGHAT and CDR2 is FQNNGV. V shed 6 bases, J shed 5 bases, and the junction held 10 bases outside the gene matches. CDR3 nucleotides: TGTGCCAGCAGACAACCCGGGACTAGCGCCGACAATGAGCAGTTCTTC. Amino acids: CASRQPGTSADNEQFF. Looking up the rest from reference TRBV11-2 and TRBJ2-1 gives the full variable domain: EAGVAQSPRYKIIEKRQSVAFWCNPISGHATLYWYQQILGQGPKLLIQFQNNGVVDDSQLPKDRFSAERLKGVDSTLKIQPAKLEDSAVYLCASRQPGTSADNEQFFGPGTRLTVL.

The chain recombines TRBV5-8 with TRBJ1-1; no reliable D call. Trimming pared 10 bases from V and 4 bases from J, leaving 11 bases between. The germline CDR1 and CDR2 sequences are SGHTS and YDEGEE. This CDR3 comprises 11 residues. The CDR3 DNA is TGTGCCCTGGGGAGGCTCACTGAAGCTTTCTTT. Encoded protein: CALGRLTEAFF.

The chain joins TRBV7-3 to TRBJ2-1, with 8 bases lining up with TRBD1. The V segment lost 4 bases and the J segment 5 bases; nucleotides outside the gene matches: 7. CDR1 and CDR2 (germline): SGHTA, FQGTGA. The CDR3 runs to 15 residues. CDR3 region: CASSSDRDSHNEQFF. CDR3 nucleotide sequence: TGTGCCAGCAGCTCGGACAGGGACAGCCACAATGAGCAGTTCTTC.

The CDR3 DNA reads TGCAGTGCTAGAGATCGGCGGGCCAACGTCCTGACTTTC. Protein product: CSARDRRANVLTF. The chain couples TRBV20-1 to TRBJ2-6, with D hard to call. Germline values: CDR1 DFQATT, CDR2 SNEGSKA (reference sequence). The CDR3 consists of 13 residues. V was clipped by 0 bases and J by 5 bases, with 5 bases between them.

This rearrangement joins TRBV29-1 to TRBJ1-2; D remains ambiguous. CDR3 size: 13 residues. V was clipped by 5 bases and J by 1 base, with 11 bases between them. The germline gives CDR1 SQVTM, CDR2 ANQGSEA. CDR3 amino acids: CSVLGRGNYGYTF. CDR3 nucleotides: TGCAGCGTTCTAGGGCGAGGTAACTATGGCTACACCTTC.

The rearrangement joins TRBV7-2 to TRBJ2-1; D may be TRBD2 (6 bases). V lost 2 bases and J 8 bases, leaving 13 bases between the germline ends. This CDR3 comprises 14 residues. Germline CDR1 reads SGHTA; CDR2 reads FQGNSA. The CDR3 is CASSLSSASDEQFF. The CDR3 nucleotides read TGTGCCAGCAGCTTATCTAGCGCCTCGGATGAGCAGTTCTTC.

This clonotype was counted a single time. This chain connects TRBV12-3 or TRBV12-4 to TRBJ2-7, with D maybe TRBD1 (5 bases). The CDR3 length is 17 residues. V lost 5 bases, J lost 2 bases, and 22 bases lay in between. CDR3 DNA sequence: TGTGCCAGCAGTCTGATGATGACAGAGCCACAACCCTACGAGCAGTACTTC. It yields the protein CASSLMMTEPQPYEQYF.

The rearrangement joins TRBV30 to TRBJ1-1; the match to TRBD1 covers 11 bases. The CDR3 is 12 amino acids. Looked up from germline, CDR1 is GTSNPN and CDR2 is SVGIG (reference sequence). The J segment lost 5 bases and the V segment lost 8 bases, leaving 4 bases of the junction unmatched. The CDR3 region has the DNA TGTGCCGGGGACAGGGGGGGAACTGAAGCTTTCTTT. Residues: CAGDRGGTEAFF.

J is TRBJ2-7 and V is TRBV23-1; D is possibly TRBD1 or TRBD2 (5 bases each). TRBV23-1 belongs to the ORF category, with a function that is uncertain. The V end was cut by 7 bases, the J end by 3 bases, with 19 bases between. The CDR3 runs to 15 residues. The CDR3 nucleotides are TGCGCCAGCACCGACTACAGGTGGGACCTCTACGAGCAGTACTTC. Its protein product is CASTDYRWDLYEQYF.

In its sample, this clonotype was seen a few times. The gene calls are TRBV28 and TRBJ1-2; D uncertain. The CDR3 runs 10 residues. Germline V lookup: CDR1 MDHEN, CDR2 SYDVKM. Trimming left V 6 bases short and J 5 bases short, with 4 bases between. Here the CDR3 reads CASRGYGYTF. The CDR3, as DNA: TGTGCCAGCAGGGGTTATGGCTACACCTTC.

The chain employs TRBV6-6 and TRBJ1-2; 7 bases are shared with TRBD1. V lost 8 bases to trimming and J lost 8 bases; unmatched junction nucleotides: 14. Germline V gene sequence: CDR1 MNHNY, CDR2 SVGAGI (reference sequence). There are 14 residues in the CDR3. The CDR3 here is CASLPRQGYGGYTF. Written as DNA, the CDR3 is TGTGCCAGCCTCCCGAGACAGGGCTATGGAGGCTACACCTTC.